There are many counts of the clone carrying this T cell receptor (beta chain). This entry comes from a study of T-cell reconstitution after alpha-beta-depleted transplantation in children. In germline, CDR1 is MNHGY, CDR2 SVAAGI. V dropped 4 bases and J dropped 1; count of bases not matched to a gene: 2. The CDR3 is 16 amino acids. Unique molecular identifiers featured in how the TCRbeta library was prepared. TCRdb used MiXCR to reprocess the PCR reads, holding one entry per CDR3 protein. The repertoire holds around 600,000 distinct CDR3 sequences, with about 10% as singletons. The receptor's source is a human donor who donated a stem cell graft to a child with acute myeloid leukemia. V is TRBV6-9 and J is TRBJ2-3; 13 bases fit TRBD2. The sample was PBMCs from the stem cell graft donor, taken from the stem cell graft. The CDR3 sequence: CASSWGLAGRTDTQYF. CDR3 DNA sequence: TGTGCCAGCAGTTGGGGACTAGCGGGACGCACAGATACGCAGTATTTT.